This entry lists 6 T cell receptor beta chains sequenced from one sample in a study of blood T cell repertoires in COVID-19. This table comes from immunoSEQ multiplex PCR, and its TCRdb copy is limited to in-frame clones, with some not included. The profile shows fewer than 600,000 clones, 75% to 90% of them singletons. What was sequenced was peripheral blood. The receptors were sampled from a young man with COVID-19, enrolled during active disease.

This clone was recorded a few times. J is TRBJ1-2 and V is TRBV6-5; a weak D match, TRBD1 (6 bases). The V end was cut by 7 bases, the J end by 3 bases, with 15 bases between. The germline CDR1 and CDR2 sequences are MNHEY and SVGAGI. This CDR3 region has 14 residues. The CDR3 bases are TGTGCCAGCACCCGCCTATGGACAGACTATGGCTACACCTTC. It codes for CASTRLWTDYGYTF.

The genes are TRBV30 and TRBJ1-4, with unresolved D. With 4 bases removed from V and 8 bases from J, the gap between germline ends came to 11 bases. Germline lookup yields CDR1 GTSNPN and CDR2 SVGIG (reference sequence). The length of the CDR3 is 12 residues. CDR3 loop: CAWTGIDEKLFF. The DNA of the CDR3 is TGTGCCTGGACCGGGATTGACGAAAAACTGTTTTTT. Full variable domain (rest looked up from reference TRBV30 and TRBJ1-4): SQTIHQWPATLVQPVGSPLSLECTVEGTSNPNLYWYRQAAGRGLQLLFYSVGIGQISSEVPQNLSASRPQDRQFILSSKKLLLSDSGFYLCAWTGIDEKLFFGSGTQLSVL.

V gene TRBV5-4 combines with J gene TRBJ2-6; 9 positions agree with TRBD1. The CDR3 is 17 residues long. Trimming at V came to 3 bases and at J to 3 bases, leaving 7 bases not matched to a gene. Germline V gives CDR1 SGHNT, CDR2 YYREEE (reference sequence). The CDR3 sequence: CASSWVGQGIGANVLTF. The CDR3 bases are TGTGCCAGCAGCTGGGTGGGACAGGGTATTGGGGCCAACGTCCTGACTTTC.

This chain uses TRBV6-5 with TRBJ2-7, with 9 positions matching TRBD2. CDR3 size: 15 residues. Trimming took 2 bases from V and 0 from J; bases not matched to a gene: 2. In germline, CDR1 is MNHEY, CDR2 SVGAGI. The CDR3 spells CASSYAGGSSYEQYF. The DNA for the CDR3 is TGTGCCAGCAGTTACGCGGGGGGGAGCTCCTACGAGCAGTACTTC.

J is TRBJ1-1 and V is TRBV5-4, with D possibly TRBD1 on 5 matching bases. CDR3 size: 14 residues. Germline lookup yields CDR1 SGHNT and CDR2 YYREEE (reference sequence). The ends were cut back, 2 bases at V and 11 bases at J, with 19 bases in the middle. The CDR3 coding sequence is TGTGCCAGCAGCTTCCAGGGTCCTGAGCTCGGGGCTTTCTTT. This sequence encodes CASSFQGPELGAFF.

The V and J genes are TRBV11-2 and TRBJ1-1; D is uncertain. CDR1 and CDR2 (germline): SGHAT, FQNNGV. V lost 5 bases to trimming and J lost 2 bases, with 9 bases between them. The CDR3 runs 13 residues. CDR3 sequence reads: CASSPQPNTEAFF. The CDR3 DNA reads TGTGCCAGCAGCCCACAACCAAACACTGAAGCTTTCTTT.